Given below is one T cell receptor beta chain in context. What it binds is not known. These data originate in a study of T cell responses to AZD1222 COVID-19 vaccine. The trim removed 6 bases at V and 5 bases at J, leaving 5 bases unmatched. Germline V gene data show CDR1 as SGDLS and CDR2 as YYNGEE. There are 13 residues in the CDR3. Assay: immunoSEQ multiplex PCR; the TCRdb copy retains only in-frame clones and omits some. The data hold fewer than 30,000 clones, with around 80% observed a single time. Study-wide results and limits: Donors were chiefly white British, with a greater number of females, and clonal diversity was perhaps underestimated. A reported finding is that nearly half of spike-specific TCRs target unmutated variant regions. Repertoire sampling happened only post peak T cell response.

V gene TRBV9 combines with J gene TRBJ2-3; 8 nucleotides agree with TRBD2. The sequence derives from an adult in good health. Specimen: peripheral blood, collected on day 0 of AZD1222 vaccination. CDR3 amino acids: CASNGRGKDTQYF. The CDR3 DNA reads TGTGCCAGCAACGGGAGGGGGAAAGATACGCAGTATTTT.